The T cell receptor (beta chain) under discussion was sequenced for a study of control samples from healthy donors and cancer patients. Only in-frame clones appear in the TCRdb table, and some are missing; sequencing was by immunoSEQ multiplex PCR. Altogether 22,000 or so clones are present, approximately 85% being singletons, with the ten largest covering roughly 40%. The CDR3 covers 15 residues. From germline, CDR1 is SGHVS and CDR2 FQNEAQ. The V and J ends lost 1 base and 8 bases, in that order; junction bases with no gene match: 7. This TCR was recovered from a man aged 55 to 70 with head and neck cancer. The sequencing sample was made of PBMCs. The chain links TRBV7-8 to TRBJ2-1; the match to TRBD1 covers 8 bases. The CDR3 is CASSLGTGKLDEQFF. For the CDR3, the DNA is TGTGCCAGCAGCTTAGGGACAGGGAAGTTGGATGAGCAGTTCTTC.